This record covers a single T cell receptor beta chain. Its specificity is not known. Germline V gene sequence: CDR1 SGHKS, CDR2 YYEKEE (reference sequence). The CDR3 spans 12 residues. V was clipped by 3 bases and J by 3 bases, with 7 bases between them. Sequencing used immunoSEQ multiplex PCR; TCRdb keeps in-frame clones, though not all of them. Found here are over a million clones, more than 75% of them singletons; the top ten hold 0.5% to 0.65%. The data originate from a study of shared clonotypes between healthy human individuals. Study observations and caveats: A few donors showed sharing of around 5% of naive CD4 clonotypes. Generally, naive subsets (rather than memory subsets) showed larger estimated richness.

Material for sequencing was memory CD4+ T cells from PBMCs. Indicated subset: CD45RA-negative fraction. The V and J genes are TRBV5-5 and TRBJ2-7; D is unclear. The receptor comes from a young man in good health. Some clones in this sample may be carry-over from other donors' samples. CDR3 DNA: TGTGCCAGCAGCTCACAGAACTACGAGCAGTACTTC. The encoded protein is CASSSQNYEQYF.